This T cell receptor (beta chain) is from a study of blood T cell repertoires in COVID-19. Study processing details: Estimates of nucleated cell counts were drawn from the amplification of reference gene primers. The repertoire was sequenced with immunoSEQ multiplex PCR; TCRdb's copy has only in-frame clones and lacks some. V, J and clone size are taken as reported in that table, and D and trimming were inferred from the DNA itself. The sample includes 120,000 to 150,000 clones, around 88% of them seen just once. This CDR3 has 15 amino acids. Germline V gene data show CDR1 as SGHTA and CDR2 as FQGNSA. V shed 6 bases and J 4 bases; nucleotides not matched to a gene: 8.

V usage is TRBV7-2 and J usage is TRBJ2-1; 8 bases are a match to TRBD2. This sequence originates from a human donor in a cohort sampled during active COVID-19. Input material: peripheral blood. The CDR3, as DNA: TGTGCCAGCAGGTCTGAGCGGGGGCGGTACAATGAGCAGTTCTTC. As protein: CASRSERGRYNEQFF.